The 9 T cell receptor beta chains reported below all come from one sample, sequenced in a study of T cells in tuberculosis. Profiling relied on immunoSEQ multiplex PCR, and the TCRdb table lists in-frame clones only, not all of them. The sample records 25,000 to 40,000 clones, less than 95% being singletons. Sequences were obtained from PBMCs. Receptors were obtained from a donor aged 10 to 29 with latent tuberculosis or without tuberculosis infection. Some clones in this sample may be carry-over from other donors' samples.

This rearrangement joins TRBV21-1 to TRBJ2-7; TRBD2 reflects the table's D call only, with no check against the DNA. TRBV21-1 has pseudogene status. The CDR3 has 13 residues. The CDR3 DNA follows: TGTGCCATCTCCATGGAGTATTCTCCCGAGCAGTACTTC. It translates to CAISMEYSPEQYF.

The chain carries TRBV27 and TRBJ1-1, with TRBD1 as a possible D gene (6 bases). The CDR3 is made up of 13 amino acids. Germline V lookup: CDR1 MNHEY, CDR2 SMNVEV (reference sequence). Trimming pared 4 bases from V and 8 bases from J, leaving 14 bases between. Written as DNA, the CDR3 is TGTGCCAGCAGTTCCCCTCTCGACAGGGAAGCTTTCTTT. Its translation: CASSSPLDREAFF.

The V and J genes are TRBV7-6 and TRBJ2-1; D might be TRBD2 (5 bases). The CDR3 sequence is 16 residues long. Germline V CDR1 and CDR2: SGHVS, FNYEAQ. The ends were cut back, 10 bases at V and 0 bases at J, with 19 bases in the middle. The DNA for the CDR3 is TGTGCCACGGGGTTGAGAACGGATAGCTCCTACAATGAGCAGTTCTTC. Protein sequence: CATGLRTDSSYNEQFF.

The J gene is TRBJ1-6, the V gene TRBV30, with D tentatively TRBD1 (5 bases). The CDR3 runs to 13 residues. The V end lost 3 bases, the J end lost 7 bases, and 10 bases lay between the germline ends. CDR1 is GTSNPN, CDR2 SVGIG, per germline (reference sequence). Written as DNA, the CDR3 is TGTGCCTGGAGCCAGGGCAGGAATTCACCCCTCCACTTT. This encodes CAWSQGRNSPLHF. The full variable domain, rest sourced from reference TRBV30 and TRBJ1-6, is SQTIHQWPATLVQPVGSPLSLECTVEGTSNPNLYWYRQAAGRGLQLLFYSVGIGQISSEVPQNLSASRPQDRQFILSSKKLLLSDSGFYLCAWSQGRNSPLHFGNGTRLTVT.

CDR3: CASSPVLSSSYEQYF. The CDR3 coding sequence is TGCGCCAGCAGCCCCGTCCTTTCCAGTTCCTACGAGCAGTACTTC. The chain uses TRBV5-1 and TRBJ2-7; D remains unclear. This CDR3 region has 15 residues. Germline V gives CDR1 SGHRS, CDR2 YFSETQ. The V and J ends lost 4 bases and 1 base respectively, with 15 bases between them.

The chain couples TRBV5-4 to TRBJ1-4; no clear D. CDR1 is SGHNT, CDR2 YYREEE, per germline (reference sequence). CDR3 size: 15 residues. Trimming stripped 3 bases from V and 0 bases from J, with 9 bases between. The CDR3 loop is CASSSHSATNEKLFF. The CDR3 bases are TGTGCCAGCAGCTCCCACAGTGCAACTAATGAAAAACTGTTTTTT.

V and J are TRBV13 and TRBJ2-7; the match to TRBD1 covers 8 bases. The germline gives CDR1 PRHDT, CDR2 FYEKMQ (reference sequence). The V and J ends lost 6 bases and 2 bases, in that order; junction bases with no gene match: 9. The CDR3 length is 15 residues. The CDR3: CASSLSGQGTYEQYF. The CDR3 DNA follows: TGTGCCAGCAGTCTGAGCGGACAGGGCACCTACGAGCAGTACTTC.

In DNA, the CDR3 is TGTGCCAGCAGTCCCGGACTCCCCTCGGGGCAGTTCTTC. Translating it yields CASSPGLPSGQFF. This chain connects TRBV2 to TRBJ2-1; D possibly corresponds to TRBD2 (5 bases). CDR3 length equals 13 residues. Germline CDR1 reads SNHLY; CDR2 reads FYNNEI. Trimming stripped 5 bases from V and 12 bases from J, with 17 bases between.

The chain couples TRBV25-1 to TRBJ2-1; D is perhaps TRBD2 (6 bases). This CDR3 has 16 amino acids. CDR1 and CDR2 from the germline V gene are MGHDK and SYGVNS. Trimming shortened V by 1 base and J by 8 bases, and 18 bases separated the two germline ends. The CDR3 reads CASSESWRVIGHEQFF. Written as DNA, the CDR3 is TGTGCCAGCAGTGAATCATGGAGGGTTATCGGTCATGAGCAGTTCTTC. Supplemented by reference TRBV25-1 and TRBJ2-1, the full variable domain reads EADIYQTPRYLVIGTGKKITLECSQTMGHDKMYWYQQDPGMELHLIHYSYGVNSTEKGDLSSESTVSRIRTEHFPLTLESARPSHTSQYLCASSESWRVIGHEQFFGPGTRLTVL.